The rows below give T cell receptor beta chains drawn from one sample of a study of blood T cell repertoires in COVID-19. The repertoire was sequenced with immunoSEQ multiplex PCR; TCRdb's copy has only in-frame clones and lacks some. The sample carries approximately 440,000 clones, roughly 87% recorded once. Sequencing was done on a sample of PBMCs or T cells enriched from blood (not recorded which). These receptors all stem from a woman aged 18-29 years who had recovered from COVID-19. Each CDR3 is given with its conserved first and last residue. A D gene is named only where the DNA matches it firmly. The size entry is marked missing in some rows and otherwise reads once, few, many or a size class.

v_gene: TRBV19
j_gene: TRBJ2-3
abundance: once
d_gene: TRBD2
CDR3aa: CASTLGRGGDTQYF
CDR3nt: TGTGCCAGTACCCTAGGCCGGGGGGGAGATACGCAGTATTTT

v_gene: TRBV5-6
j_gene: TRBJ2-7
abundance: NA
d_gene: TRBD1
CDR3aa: CASSLGGDREAYEQYF
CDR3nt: TGTGCCAGCAGCTTGGGTGGGGACAGGGAGGCCTACGAGCAGTACTTC

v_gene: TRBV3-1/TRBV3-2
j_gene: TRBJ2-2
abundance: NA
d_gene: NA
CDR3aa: CASSQDLQGTGELFF
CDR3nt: TGTGCCAGCAGCCAAGACCTCCAGGGCACCGGGGAGCTGTTTTTT

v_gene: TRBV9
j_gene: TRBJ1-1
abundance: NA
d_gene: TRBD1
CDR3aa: CASSVVRGEGKNTEAFF
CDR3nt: TGTGCCAGCAGCGTAGTCAGGGGGGAAGGGAAGAACACTGAAGCTTTCTTT

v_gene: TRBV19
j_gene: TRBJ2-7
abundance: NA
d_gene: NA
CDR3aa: CASSISDILSYEQYF
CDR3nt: TGTGCCAGTAGTATTTCGGACATTTTGAGTTACGAGCAGTACTTC

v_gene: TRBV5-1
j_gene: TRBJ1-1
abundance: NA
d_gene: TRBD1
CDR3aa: CASSSGQGAKNTEAFF
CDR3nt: TGCGCCAGCAGCTCAGGACAGGGGGCGAAGAACACTGAAGCTTTCTTT

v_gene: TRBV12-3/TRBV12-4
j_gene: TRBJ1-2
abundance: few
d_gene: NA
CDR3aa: CASSQGPGFDYTF
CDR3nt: TGTGCCAGCAGTCAGGGTCCTGGGTTTGACTACACCTTC

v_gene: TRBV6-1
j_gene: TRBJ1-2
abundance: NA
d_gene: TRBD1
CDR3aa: CASSEAVTGDYGYTF
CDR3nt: TGTGCCAGCAGTGAAGCGGTTACAGGGGACTATGGCTACACCTTC

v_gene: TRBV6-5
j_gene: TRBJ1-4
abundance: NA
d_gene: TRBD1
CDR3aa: CASSSTGAPSDEKLFF
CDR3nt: TGTGCCAGCAGTTCGACAGGGGCGCCTTCCGATGAAAAACTGTTTTTT

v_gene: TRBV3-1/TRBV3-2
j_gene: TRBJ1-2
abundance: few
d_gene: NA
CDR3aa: CASSPPLNYGYTF
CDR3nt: TGTGCCAGCAGCCCCCCTCTTAACTATGGCTACACCTTC

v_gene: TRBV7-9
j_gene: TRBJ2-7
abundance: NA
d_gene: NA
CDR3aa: CASSLPSMDIAAYEQYF
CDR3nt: TGTGCCAGCAGCCTACCCTCGATGGACATTGCGGCTTACGAGCAGTACTTC

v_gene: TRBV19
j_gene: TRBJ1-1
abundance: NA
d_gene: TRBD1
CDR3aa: CASSLRGPLAEAFF
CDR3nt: TGTGCCAGTAGTTTAAGGGGGCCCCTCGCTGAAGCTTTCTTT

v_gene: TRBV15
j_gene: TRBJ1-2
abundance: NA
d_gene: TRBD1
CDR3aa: CATSRGTGSEGYTF
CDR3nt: TGTGCCACCAGCAGAGGGACAGGGAGTGAGGGCTACACCTTC

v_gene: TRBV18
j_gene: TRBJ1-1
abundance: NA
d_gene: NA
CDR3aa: CASSPESTPFTSTVEAFF
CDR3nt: TGTGCCAGCTCACCCGAATCTACACCTTTTACCTCGACAGTAGAAGCTTTCTTT

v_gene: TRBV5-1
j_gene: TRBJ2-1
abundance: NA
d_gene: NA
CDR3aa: CASIRGDDNSEQFF
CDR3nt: TGCGCCAGCATCAGGGGTGACGACAATAGTGAGCAGTTCTTC

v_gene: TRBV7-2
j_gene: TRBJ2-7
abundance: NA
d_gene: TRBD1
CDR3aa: CASSPNSDRVYYEQYF
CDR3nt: TGTGCCAGCAGCCCAAACTCAGACAGGGTGTACTACGAGCAGTACTTC

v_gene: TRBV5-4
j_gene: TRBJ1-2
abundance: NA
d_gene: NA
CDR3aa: CASSNPQANYGYTF
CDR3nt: TGTGCCAGCAGCAATCCTCAGGCTAACTATGGCTACACCTTC

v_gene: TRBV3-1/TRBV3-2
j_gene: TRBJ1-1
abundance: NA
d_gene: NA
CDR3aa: CASSQETQGTEAFF
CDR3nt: TGTGCCAGCAGCCAAGAAACACAGGGCACTGAAGCTTTCTTT

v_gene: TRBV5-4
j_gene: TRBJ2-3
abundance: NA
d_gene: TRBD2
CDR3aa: CASSLAGRASHPSLTDTQYF
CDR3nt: TGTGCCAGCAGCCTTGCGGGGAGGGCTAGCCACCCTTCTCTCACAGATACGCAGTATTTT

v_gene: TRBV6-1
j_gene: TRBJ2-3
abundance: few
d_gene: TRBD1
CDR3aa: CASSEDRGSTDTQYF
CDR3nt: TGTGCCAGCAGTGAAGACAGGGGGAGCACAGATACGCAGTATTTT

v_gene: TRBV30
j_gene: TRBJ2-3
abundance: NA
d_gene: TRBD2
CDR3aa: CAWSPSGGADTQYF
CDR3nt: TGTGCCTGGAGCCCCAGCGGGGGGGCCGATACGCAGTATTTT

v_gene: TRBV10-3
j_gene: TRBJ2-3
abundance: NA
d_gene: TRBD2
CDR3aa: CATLAGGTDTQYF
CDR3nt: TGTGCCACCCTAGCGGGGGGCACAGATACGCAGTATTTT

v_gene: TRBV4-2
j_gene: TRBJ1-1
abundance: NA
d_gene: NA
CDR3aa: CASSQDRTANTEAFF
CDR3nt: TGTGCCAGCAGCCAAGATAGGACAGCGAACACTGAAGCTTTCTTT

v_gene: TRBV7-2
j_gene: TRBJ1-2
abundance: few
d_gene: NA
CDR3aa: CASSRRIGGENYGYTF
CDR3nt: TGTGCCAGCAGCCGTCGAATTGGGGGGGAGAACTATGGCTACACCTTC

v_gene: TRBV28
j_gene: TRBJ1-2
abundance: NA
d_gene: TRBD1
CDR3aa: CASSSIGQAGTNYGYTF
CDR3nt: TGTGCCAGCAGTTCCATCGGACAGGCCGGGACTAACTATGGCTACACCTTC

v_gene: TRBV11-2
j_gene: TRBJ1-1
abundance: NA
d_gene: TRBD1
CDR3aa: CASSSLRGANTEAFF
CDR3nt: TGTGCCAGCAGCTCACTCAGGGGGGCGAACACTGAAGCTTTCTTT

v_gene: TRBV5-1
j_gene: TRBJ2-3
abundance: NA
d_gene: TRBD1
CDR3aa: CASSFEPGQGTDTQYF
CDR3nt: TGCGCCAGCAGCTTCGAACCGGGACAGGGGACAGATACGCAGTATTTT

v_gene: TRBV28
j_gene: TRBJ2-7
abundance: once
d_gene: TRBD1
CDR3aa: CASSSWTGATYEQYF
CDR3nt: TGTGCCAGCAGTTCATGGACAGGAGCGACCTACGAGCAGTACTTC

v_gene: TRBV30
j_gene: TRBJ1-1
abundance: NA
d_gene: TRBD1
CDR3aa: CAWSPGQEGSTEAFF
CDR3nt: TGTGCCTGGAGTCCCGGACAGGAGGGTAGCACTGAAGCTTTCTTT

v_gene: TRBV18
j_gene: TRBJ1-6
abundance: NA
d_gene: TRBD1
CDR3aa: CASALQGGNSPLHF
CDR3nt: TGTGCCAGCGCTTTACAGGGGGGGAATTCACCCCTCCACTTT

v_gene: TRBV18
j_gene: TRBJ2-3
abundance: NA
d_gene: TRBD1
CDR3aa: CASSSRTGSTDTQYF
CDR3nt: TGTGCCAGCTCGTCTCGGACAGGTTCCACAGATACGCAGTATTTT

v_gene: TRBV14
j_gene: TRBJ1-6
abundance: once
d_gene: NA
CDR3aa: CASRGLGSPLHF
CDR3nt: TGTGCCAGCAGGGGACTGGGTTCACCCCTCCACTTT

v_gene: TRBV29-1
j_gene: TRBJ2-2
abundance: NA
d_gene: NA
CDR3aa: CSALHTNTGELFF
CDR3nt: TGCAGCGCATTACATACGAACACCGGGGAGCTGTTTTTT

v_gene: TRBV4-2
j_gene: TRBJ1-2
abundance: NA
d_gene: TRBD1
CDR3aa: CASSQDTGQGAFGYTF
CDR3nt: TGTGCCAGCAGCCAAGATACAGGACAGGGGGCATTTGGCTACACCTTC

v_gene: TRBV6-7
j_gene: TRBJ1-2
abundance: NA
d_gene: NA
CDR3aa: CASSYPDCKGGYTF
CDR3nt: TGTGCCAGCAGTTACCCCGACTGTAAAGGTGGCTACACCTTC

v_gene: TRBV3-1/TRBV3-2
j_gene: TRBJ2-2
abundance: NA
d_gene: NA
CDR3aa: CASSLLTGELFF
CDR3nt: TGTGCCAGCAGCCTTCTCACCGGGGAGCTGTTTTTT

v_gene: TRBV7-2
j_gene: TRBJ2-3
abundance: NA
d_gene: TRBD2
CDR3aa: CASSPLAGGLNTDTQYF
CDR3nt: TGTGCCAGCAGCCCCCTAGCGGGGGGCCTCAACACAGATACGCAGTATTTT

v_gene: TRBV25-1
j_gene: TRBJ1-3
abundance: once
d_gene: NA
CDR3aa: CASSSRGHSGNTIYF
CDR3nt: TGTGCCAGCAGTTCAAGGGGCCACTCTGGAAACACCATATATTTT